The 21 T cell receptor beta chains below all came from one sample that was sequenced in a study of blood T cell repertoires in COVID-19. TCRdb keeps only in-frame clones here, not all; method: immunoSEQ multiplex PCR. The table records 150,000 to 200,000 clones, approximately 80% of them present only once. Input material: peripheral blood. The receptor set was obtained from a human donor in a cohort sampled during active COVID-19.

The rearrangement links TRBV28 to TRBJ2-6, with a weak D call TRBD1 (6 bases). Deletions cut 3 bases from V and 3 bases from J, with 12 bases between. CDR3 size: 16 residues. The V gene's germline CDR1 is MDHEN and CDR2 SYDVKM. This chain's CDR3 is CASSFTGHSGANVLTF. The CDR3 nucleotides are TGTGCCAGCAGTTTTACAGGGCACAGTGGGGCCAACGTCCTGACTTTC. Filled out from reference TRBV28 and TRBJ2-6, the complete variable domain reads DVKVTQSSRYLVKRTGEKVFLECVQDMDHENMFWYRQDPGLGLRLIYFSYDVKMKEKGDIPEGYSVSREKKERFSLILESASTNQTSMYLCASSFTGHSGANVLTFGAGSRLTVL.

J is TRBJ2-7 and V is TRBV4-2; 12 bases match TRBD2. The CDR3 contains 15 residues. The V segment lost 0 bases and the J segment 5 bases; nucleotides outside the gene matches: 2. In germline, CDR1 is LGHNA, CDR2 YNFKEQ. Here the CDR3 DNA reads TGTGCCAGCAGCCAAGATCGGACTAGCGGGGACGAGCAGTACTTC. It yields the protein CASSQDRTSGDEQYF.

The chain joins TRBV12-3 or TRBV12-4 to TRBJ1-6; D is undetermined. The CDR3 has 12 amino acids. Trimming removed 3 bases from V and 7 bases from J, with 4 bases in between. In DNA, the CDR3 is TGTGCCAGCAGTTTCGAGAATTCACCCCTCCACTTT. It is translated as CASSFENSPLHF.

The chain carries TRBV6-5 and TRBJ1-2; tentative D call: TRBD1 (6 bases). Germline V lookup: CDR1 MNHEY, CDR2 SVGAGI. The CDR3 contains 14 residues. The V gene lost 7 bases and the J gene lost 4 bases, with 16 bases spanning the gap. DNA for the CDR3: TGTGCCAGCAACTGGGGGCCTGAGACCTATGGCTACACCTTC. Its translation: CASNWGPETYGYTF.

This clone occurred a few times. The gene calls are TRBV6-2 or TRBV6-3 and TRBJ2-1, with D unclear. Trimming pared 0 bases from V and 9 bases from J, leaving 9 bases between. Germline CDR1 reads MNHEY; CDR2 reads SVGEGT. CDR3 length: 13 amino acids. The CDR3 DNA is TGTGCCAGCAGTTACTCCCCCTCCGGTGAGCAGTTCTTC. Residues: CASSYSPSGEQFF.

V and J are TRBV10-3 and TRBJ1-6; 9 positions match TRBD1. The J segment lost 10 bases and the V segment lost 5 bases, leaving 6 bases of the junction unmatched. CDR1 and CDR2 from the germline V gene are ENHRY and SYGVKD. The CDR3 loop spans 14 amino acids. The CDR3: CAISQDRGDSPLHF. The CDR3 region has the DNA TGTGCCATCAGTCAGGACAGGGGCGACTCACCCCTCCACTTT.

This clone has just a few counts. In DNA, the CDR3 is TGTGCCGTCAATGACAGGATGAACACTGAAGCTTTCTTT. Residues: CAVNDRMNTEAFF. The chain joins TRBV10-3 to TRBJ1-1, with a tentative D call TRBD1 (6 bases). The CDR3 length is 13 residues. From germline, CDR1 is ENHRY and CDR2 SYGVKD. V was shortened by 11 bases and J by 0 bases, with 13 bases between the two germline ends.

This sequence joins TRBV25-1 and TRBJ2-7; 8 bases align to TRBD2. V lost 6 bases, J lost 4 bases, and 2 bases stayed unmatched. Germline V gives CDR1 MGHDK, CDR2 SYGVNS. The CDR3 consists of 12 residues. The CDR3, as DNA: TGTGCCAGCAGCGGGGGGGGGTACGAGCAGTACTTC. Translation gives CASSGGGYEQYF.

This clone was counted a few times. This rearrangement joins TRBV19 to TRBJ1-3; D gene unclear. The CDR3 spans 14 residues. The V end was cut by 4 bases, the J end by 0 bases, with 7 bases between. The germline gives CDR1 LNHDA, CDR2 SQIVND (reference sequence). CDR3 sequence: CASSKIHSGNTIYF. In DNA, the CDR3 is TGTGCCAGTAGTAAGATACACTCTGGAAACACCATATATTTT.

CDR3 sequence reads: CASSFTFSYEQYF. DNA for the CDR3: TGTGCCAGCAGTTTTACTTTTTCCTACGAGCAGTACTTC. The chain combines TRBV27 with TRBJ2-7, with unresolved D. The CDR3 length is 13 residues. V dropped 3 bases and J dropped 1 base, with 7 bases sitting between them. Germline V gene sequence: CDR1 MNHEY, CDR2 SMNVEV (reference sequence).

The genes are TRBV28 and TRBJ1-4, with no clear D. From germline, CDR1 is MDHEN and CDR2 SYDVKM. The CDR3 loop spans 17 amino acids. V was pared by 2 bases and J by 5 bases, with 18 bases between. The CDR3 sequence is CASSLREGPRRNEKLFF. CDR3 in DNA: TGTGCCAGCAGTTTAAGGGAGGGCCCGAGGAGAAATGAAAAACTGTTTTTT.

This clone was seen once. The chain has TRBV5-1 and TRBJ1-3, with D possibly being TRBD1 (5 bases). Germline V lookup: CDR1 SGHRS, CDR2 YFSETQ. CDR3 size: 16 residues. Trimming pared 5 bases from V and 0 bases from J, leaving 15 bases between. CDR3 amino acids: CASRLTDRSSGNTIYF. The CDR3 bases are TGCGCCAGCAGGTTGACTGACAGAAGCTCTGGAAACACCATATATTTT.

This chain joins TRBV4-2 and TRBJ1-2; TRBD1 might be the D (5 bases). Germline CDR1 LGHNA, CDR2 YNFKEQ. The CDR3 has 13 amino acids. Trimming pared 3 bases from V and 5 bases from J, leaving 10 bases between. CDR3 nucleotide sequence: TGTGCCAGCAGCCAGGGGACTTTGTATGGCTACACCTTC. Translation: CASSQGTLYGYTF.

V is TRBV3-1 (or the pseudogene TRBV3-2) and J is TRBJ1-5; weak D call: TRBD1 (6 bases). Trimming stripped 4 bases from V and 4 bases from J, with 8 bases between. CDR1 is LGHDT, CDR2 YNNKEL, per germline (reference sequence). The CDR3 covers 13 residues. For the CDR3, the DNA is TGTGCCAGCAGCCCGGACAGTAATCAGCCCCAGCATTTT. Encoded protein: CASSPDSNQPQHF.

The genes are TRBV11-2 and TRBJ2-7, with 11 bases fitting TRBD1. The ends lost 5 bases at V and 5 bases at J; junction bases unmatched: 8. This CDR3 is 15 amino acids long. Germline V gene sequence: CDR1 SGHAT, CDR2 FQNNGV. The CDR3 region has the DNA TGTGCCAGCAGCACCCGGACAGGGGGCCTCGACGAGCAGTACTTC. Its protein is CASSTRTGGLDEQYF.

V usage is TRBV11-2 and J usage is TRBJ2-7, with D uncertain. The CDR3 length is 15 residues. CDR1 SGHAT and CDR2 FQNNGV come from the germline V gene. V dropped 0 bases and J dropped 3 bases, with 12 bases sitting between them. CDR3 nucleotides: TGTGCCAGCAGCTTAGATCGGAAGAGGAACTACGAGCAGTACTTC. Its protein is CASSLDRKRNYEQYF.

The J gene is TRBJ1-4, the V gene TRBV4-1; a possible D gene is TRBD1 (5 bases). CDR1 and CDR2 (germline): MGHRA, YSYEKL. V dropped 2 bases and J dropped 8 bases, with 9 bases sitting between them. CDR3 length: 13 residues. CDR3 protein: CASSQWGGEKLFF. In nucleotides, the CDR3 is TGCGCCAGCAGCCAATGGGGGGGAGAAAAACTGTTTTTT.

The chain links TRBV27 to TRBJ1-1; 7 bases line up with TRBD1. Germline CDR1 and CDR2: MNHEY and SMNVEV (reference sequence). The length of the CDR3 is 20 residues. Germline trimming cut 4 bases from V and 3 bases from J; bases unmatched to any gene: 23. The CDR3 is CASSSSPILGTVGLYTEAFF. As DNA, the CDR3 is TGTGCCAGCAGTTCCTCTCCTATTTTGGGGACAGTGGGGTTGTACACTGAAGCTTTCTTT.

This rearrangement joins TRBV7-2 to TRBJ2-3; D might be TRBD2 (5 bases). CDR3 size: 15 residues. Germline V CDR1 and CDR2: SGHTA, FQGNSA. The V gene lost 8 bases and the J gene lost 7 bases, with 22 bases spanning the gap. DNA of the CDR3: TGTGCCAGCCGACTAACGGCGGGCCTCACGAATACGCAGTATTTT. Protein product: CASRLTAGLTNTQYF.

This clone was found a few times. The genes are TRBV6-2 or TRBV6-3 and TRBJ1-1, with a possible D match to TRBD1 (5 bases). CDR1 and CDR2 (germline): MNHEY, SVGEGT. V was pared by 6 bases and J by 6 bases, with 14 bases between. The CDR3 loop spans 13 amino acids. The CDR3 sequence is CASRPSGHSEAFF. The CDR3 DNA reads as TGTGCCAGCAGACCTTCTGGACACTCTGAAGCTTTCTTT.

The rearrangement uses TRBV2 and TRBJ1-5; D gene ambiguous. The V end was cut by 7 bases, the J end by 3 bases, with 16 bases between. This CDR3 contains 15 residues. Germline CDR1 is SNHLY and CDR2 is FYNNEI. Here the CDR3 DNA reads TGTGCCAGCACTAGAGAAGGACTCAACAATCAGCCCCAGCATTTT. Encoded protein: CASTREGLNNQPQHF.